This is a list of T cell receptor beta chains from one sample in a study of cytomegalovirus exposure and HLA in healthy donors. Here immunoSEQ multiplex PCR was the method, and the copy in TCRdb shows in-frame clones only, minus some. The sample lists 90,000 to 150,000 clones, approximately 78% occurring once. The specimen was PBMCs. These receptors were taken from a woman younger than 45 in good health and CMV-seropositive. Each CDR3 is given with its conserved first and last residue. The order of the fields is D gene, clone size, J gene, V gene, CDR3 protein, CDR3 DNA. The D gene is left open where the match is weak. Not every row has a clone size; where given, it reads once, few, many or a size class.

D: TRBD1; size: .; J: TRBJ1-2; V: TRBV6-1; CDR3: CASRGGTAYGYTF; DNA: TGTGCCAGCAGGGGCGGGACAGCCTATGGCTACACCTTC
D: .; size: few; J: TRBJ1-2; V: TRBV5-5; CDR3: CASSPGGGTNYGYTF; DNA: TGTGCCAGCAGCCCCGGAGGCGGAACTAACTATGGCTACACCTTC
D: .; size: .; J: TRBJ1-2; V: TRBV5-4; CDR3: CASSALKTALYGYTF; DNA: TGTGCCAGCAGCGCTCTCAAGACAGCGCTCTATGGCTACACCTTC
D: .; size: .; J: TRBJ1-6; V: TRBV19; CDR3: CASSITGADNSPLHF; DNA: TGTGCCAGTAGTATAACAGGAGCCGATAATTCACCCCTCCACTTT
D: TRBD1; size: few; J: TRBJ1-1; V: TRBV6-1; CDR3: CASAKEWTGRTEAFF; DNA: TGTGCCAGCGCCAAGGAGTGGACAGGGAGGACTGAAGCTTTCTTT
D: .; size: few; J: TRBJ2-5; V: TRBV5-4; CDR3: CASNPPGSETQYF; DNA: TGTGCCAGCAATCCTCCAGGGTCGGAGACCCAGTACTTC
D: .; size: .; J: TRBJ2-2; V: TRBV7-3; CDR3: CASSLTGGVTGELFF; DNA: TGTGCCAGCAGCTTGACCGGGGGTGTCACCGGGGAGCTGTTTTTT
D: TRBD1; size: .; J: TRBJ1-5; V: TRBV28; CDR3: CASRTGTRGPQHF; DNA: TGTGCCAGCAGGACAGGGACGAGGGGGCCCCAGCATTTT
D: TRBD2; size: .; J: TRBJ2-5; V: TRBV6-1; CDR3: CASSERPSGTEETQYF; DNA: TGTGCCAGCAGTGAACGCCCTAGCGGTACCGAAGAGACCCAGTACTTC
D: .; size: .; J: TRBJ2-5; V: TRBV7-7; CDR3: CASSSRDQETQYF; DNA: TGTGCCAGCAGCTCCCGGGACCAAGAGACCCAGTACTTC
D: TRBD2; size: .; J: TRBJ2-5; V: TRBV5-1; CDR3: CASSSPIASRGGDSRETQYF; DNA: TGCGCCAGCAGCTCACCCATCGCTAGCCGCGGGGGGGACAGCAGGGAGACCCAGTACTTC
D: .; size: once; J: TRBJ2-3; V: TRBV18; CDR3: CASSPPYSTDTQYF; DNA: TGTGCCAGCTCACCACCCTACAGCACAGATACGCAGTATTTT
D: TRBD1; size: .; J: TRBJ1-6; V: TRBV5-6; CDR3: CASIRQGANSPLHF; DNA: TGTGCCAGCATCCGACAGGGGGCGAATTCACCCCTCCACTTT
D: .; size: .; J: TRBJ1-2; V: TRBV5-1; CDR3: CASSTVDRINGYTF; DNA: TGCGCCAGCAGCACCGTAGACAGGATTAATGGCTACACCTTC
D: .; size: .; J: TRBJ1-1; V: TRBV28; CDR3: CASSTPSAESNTEAFF; DNA: TGTGCCAGCAGTACCCCCTCGGCGGAATCGAACACTGAAGCTTTCTTT
D: TRBD2; size: .; J: TRBJ2-1; V: TRBV10-3; CDR3: CAIRDGSGGVYEQFF; DNA: TGTGCCATCAGGGACGGCAGCGGGGGGGTCTATGAGCAGTTCTTC